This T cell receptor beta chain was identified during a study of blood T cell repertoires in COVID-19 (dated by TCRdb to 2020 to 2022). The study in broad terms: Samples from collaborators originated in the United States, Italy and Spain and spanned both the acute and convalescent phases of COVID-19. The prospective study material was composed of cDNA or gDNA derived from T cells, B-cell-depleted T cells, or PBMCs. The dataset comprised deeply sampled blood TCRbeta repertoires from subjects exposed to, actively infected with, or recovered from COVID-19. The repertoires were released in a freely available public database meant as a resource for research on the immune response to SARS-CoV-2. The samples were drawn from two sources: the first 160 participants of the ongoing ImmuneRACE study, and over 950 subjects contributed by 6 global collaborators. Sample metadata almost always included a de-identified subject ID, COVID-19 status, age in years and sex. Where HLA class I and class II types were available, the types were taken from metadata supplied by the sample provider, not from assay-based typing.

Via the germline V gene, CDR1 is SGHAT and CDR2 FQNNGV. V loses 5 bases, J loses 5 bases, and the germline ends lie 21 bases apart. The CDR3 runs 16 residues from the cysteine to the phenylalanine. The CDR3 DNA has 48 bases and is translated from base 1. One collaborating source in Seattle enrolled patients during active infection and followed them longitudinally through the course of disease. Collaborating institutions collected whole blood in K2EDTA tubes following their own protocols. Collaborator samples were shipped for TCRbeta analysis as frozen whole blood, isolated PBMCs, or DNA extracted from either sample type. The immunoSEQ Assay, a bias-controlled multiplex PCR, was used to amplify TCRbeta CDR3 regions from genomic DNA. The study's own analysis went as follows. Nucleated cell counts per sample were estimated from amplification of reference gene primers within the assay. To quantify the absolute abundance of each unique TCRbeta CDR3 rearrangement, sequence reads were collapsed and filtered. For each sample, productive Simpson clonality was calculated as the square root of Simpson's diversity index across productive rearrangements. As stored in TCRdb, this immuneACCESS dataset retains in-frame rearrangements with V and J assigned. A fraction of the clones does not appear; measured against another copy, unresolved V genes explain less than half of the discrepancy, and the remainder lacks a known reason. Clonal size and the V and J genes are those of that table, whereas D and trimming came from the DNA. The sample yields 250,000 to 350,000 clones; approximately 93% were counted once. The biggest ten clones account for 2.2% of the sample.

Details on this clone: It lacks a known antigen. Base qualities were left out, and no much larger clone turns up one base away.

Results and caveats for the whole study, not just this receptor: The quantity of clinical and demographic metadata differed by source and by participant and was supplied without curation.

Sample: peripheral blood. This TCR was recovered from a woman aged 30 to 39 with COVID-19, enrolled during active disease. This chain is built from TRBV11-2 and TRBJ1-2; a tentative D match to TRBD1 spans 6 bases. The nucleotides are TGTGCCAGCAGCCCCCCGGGGGGGGCAGACTATTATGGCTACACCTTC. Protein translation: CASSPPGGADYYGYTF.